A selection of T cell receptor beta chains follows, all from one sample in a study of CD8+ T cells in alopecia areata. The table came from immunoSEQ multiplex PCR; TCRdb's copy has only in-frame clones and leaves some out. The table includes under 150,000 clones, approximately 56% detected once. Sequenced material: CD8+ T cells sorted from blood. Receptor source: a human donor in good health. Both conserved end residues are part of each CDR3. D genes are given only for firm matches. Some rows mark clone size as missing; the rest say once, few, many or name a class of expanded clone.

v_call,j_call,clone_size,d_call,cdr3_aa,cdr3_nt
TRBV7-8,TRBJ2-7,few,.,CASSSKPGLASREQYF,TGTGCCAGCAGCTCAAAGCCGGGGCTAGCGAGTAGGGAGCAGTACTTC
TRBV11-2,TRBJ1-5,.,.,CASSNHLGAQPQHF,TGTGCCAGCAGCAACCACTTAGGCGCTCAGCCCCAGCATTTT
TRBV7-9,TRBJ2-5,.,.,CASSTAWGETQYF,TGTGCCAGCAGCACCGCCTGGGGGGAGACCCAGTACTTC
TRBV7-9,TRBJ2-1,.,.,CASSLLGRGDNEQFF,TGTGCCAGCAGCTTACTTGGGCGGGGAGACAATGAGCAGTTCTTC
TRBV4-1,TRBJ2-1,.,.,CASSPSGQGTSGRAYNEQFF,TGCGCCAGCAGCCCCTCGGGACAGGGAACCAGCGGGAGGGCATACAATGAGCAGTTCTTC
TRBV5-6,TRBJ2-1,.,.,CASSPDYNNEQFF,TGTGCCAGCAGCCCAGACTATAACAATGAGCAGTTCTTC
TRBV7-8,TRBJ2-7,.,TRBD2,CASSLARAGVGHEQYF,TGTGCCAGCAGCTTAGCTAGGGCGGGAGTCGGCCACGAGCAGTACTTC
TRBV30,TRBJ2-1,few,.,CAWSPSGTVYNEQFF,TGTGCCTGGAGTCCTTCCGGGACGGTTTACAATGAGCAGTTCTTC
TRBV4-1,TRBJ1-1,.,.,CASSLEGTEAFF,TGCGCCAGCAGCCTAGAGGGTACTGAAGCTTTCTTT
TRBV2,TRBJ2-5,.,TRBD2,CASRIDRGLGLETQYF,TGTGCCAGCAGGATAGACCGGGGACTAGGTTTGGAGACCCAGTACTTC
TRBV11-2,TRBJ2-7,.,.,CASSLGGSSYEQYF,TGTGCCAGCAGCTTAGGGGGGAGTTCCTACGAGCAGTACTTC
TRBV19,TRBJ2-7,few,.,CASSPRTGYEQYF,TGTGCCAGTAGTCCGCGGACCGGTTACGAGCAGTACTTC
TRBV27,TRBJ2-3,.,.,CASSLVGKTDTQYF,TGTGCCAGCAGTTTGGTCGGGAAGACAGATACGCAGTATTTT
TRBV29-1,TRBJ1-4,few,.,CSVVGKGGTLFF,TGCAGCGTTGTTGGAAAAGGCGGGACCCTGTTTTTT
TRBV10-2,TRBJ2-7,.,.,CASKGGAHEQYF,TGCGCCAGCAAGGGGGGAGCCCACGAGCAGTACTTC
TRBV9,TRBJ2-7,once,.,CASSVGEATYEQYF,TGTGCCAGCAGCGTAGGGGAGGCCACCTACGAGCAGTACTTC
TRBV7-6,TRBJ2-7,.,TRBD1,CASSLAAGTGYEQYF,TGTGCCAGCAGCTTAGCTGCCGGGACAGGGTACGAGCAGTACTTC
TRBV29-1,TRBJ1-2,.,.,CSVNVDPEEGYTF,TGCAGCGTCAACGTGGACCCCGAAGAAGGCTACACCTTC
TRBV9,TRBJ1-2,.,.,CASRFRTLSF,TGTGCCAGCAGATTCCGGACCCTTTCTTTC
TRBV9,TRBJ2-2,.,TRBD1,CASSVVDRGTGELFF,TGTGCCAGCAGCGTAGTCGACAGGGGGACCGGGGAGCTGTTTTTT
TRBV7-9,TRBJ2-1,few,TRBD1,CASSGTENEQFF,TGTGCCAGCAGCGGGACAGAGAATGAGCAGTTCTTC
TRBV14,TRBJ2-5,.,.,CASRSWGEQETQYF,TGTGCCAGCAGGAGTTGGGGTGAACAAGAGACCCAGTACTTC
TRBV28,TRBJ2-7,few,.,CATCEEGRPYEQYF,TGTGCCACCTGCGAAGAGGGGCGGCCCTACGAGCAGTACTTC
TRBV19,TRBJ2-2,.,.,CASSWTTTTGELFF,TGTGCCAGTAGTTGGACAACCACGACCGGGGAGCTGTTTTTT
TRBV4-2,TRBJ1-4,.,TRBD1,CASSQQGAREKLFF,TGTGCCAGCAGCCAACAGGGGGCAAGGGAAAAACTGTTTTTT
TRBV7-8,TRBJ2-7,few,TRBD2,CASSLDSLAGGYEQYF,TGTGCCAGCAGCTTAGATTCACTAGCGGGAGGCTACGAGCAGTACTTC
TRBV29-1,TRBJ2-1,.,TRBD2,CSVEETSVSSYNEQFF,TGCAGCGTTGAAGAAACTAGCGTTAGCTCCTACAATGAGCAGTTCTTC
TRBV15,TRBJ2-3,.,.,CATSKDGTDTQYF,TGTGCCACCAGCAAGGACGGCACAGATACGCAGTATTTT
TRBV29-1,TRBJ2-5,.,.,CSVRRWTDQETQYF,TGCAGCGTTCGACGTTGGACGGACCAAGAGACCCAGTACTTC
TRBV29-1,TRBJ1-1,.,.,CSVWRGAEAFF,TGCAGCGTTTGGCGGGGGGCTGAAGCTTTCTTT
TRBV29-1,TRBJ1-2,.,.,CSVEGGGGYTF,TGCAGCGTTGAGGGCGGTGGGGGCTACACCTTC
TRBV11-2,TRBJ2-7,.,.,CASSEGGISYEQYF,TGTGCCAGCAGCGAAGGGGGGATCTCCTACGAGCAGTACTTC
TRBV29-1,TRBJ2-1,few,TRBD1,CSVVQGAINEQFF,TGCAGCGTTGTCCAGGGGGCAATCAATGAGCAGTTCTTC
TRBV4-1,TRBJ2-7,.,TRBD2,CASSPTSGSSYEQYF,TGCGCCAGCAGCCCTACTAGCGGAAGCTCCTACGAGCAGTACTTC
TRBV9,TRBJ1-4,.,.,CASSVVHAAEKLFF,TGTGCCAGCAGCGTAGTCCATGCTGCTGAAAAACTGTTTTTT
TRBV5-4,TRBJ2-7,.,TRBD1,CASSLGPGGVGRVSYEQYF,TGTGCCAGCAGCTTGGGTCCAGGGGGCGTGGGTAGGGTCTCCTACGAGCAGTACTTC
TRBV29-1,TRBJ2-2,few,.,CSVDWGTGELFF,TGCAGCGTCGACTGGGGGACCGGGGAGCTGTTTTTT
TRBV29-1,TRBJ2-3,.,.,CSVDALTGDTQYF,TGCAGCGTTGACGCGCTCACGGGAGATACGCAGTATTTT
TRBV28,TRBJ2-1,.,TRBD2,CASSAGTSNEQFF,TGTGCCAGCAGTGCTGGGACTAGCAATGAGCAGTTCTTC
TRBV9,TRBJ2-6,.,.,CASLDVSSGANVLTF,TGTGCCAGTCTTGACGTCTCCTCTGGGGCCAACGTCCTGACTTTC
TRBV7-9,TRBJ1-1,few,.,CASSLEDVPF,TGTGCCAGCAGCTTAGAGGACGTACCCTTT
TRBV6-1,TRBJ2-1,.,.,CATRPRSYNEQFF,TGTGCCACTCGACCTCGCTCCTACAATGAGCAGTTCTTC
TRBV29-1,TRBJ2-7,few,.,CSVAVRAGINEQYF,TGCAGCGTTGCGGTCCGGGCGGGAATCAACGAGCAGTACTTC
TRBV6-1,TRBJ2-1,.,.,CASRDRLYNEQFF,TGTGCCAGTCGAGACAGACTCTACAATGAGCAGTTCTTC
TRBV9,TRBJ2-7,.,.,CASSVGRSADSYEQYF,TGTGCCAGCAGCGTAGGCCGTTCAGCAGACTCCTACGAGCAGTACTTC
TRBV23-1,TRBJ2-7,few,.,CASSQSSGKSYHEQYF,TGCGCCAGCAGTCAATCTTCAGGGAAGAGTTATCACGAGCAGTACTTC
TRBV13,TRBJ1-1,.,.,CASSLRKAEAFF,TGTGCCAGCAGCTTACGGAAGGCTGAAGCTTTCTTT
TRBV4-1,TRBJ2-7,.,.,CASSQVRDAEQYF,TGCGCCAGCAGCCAAGTCCGAGACGCCGAGCAGTACTTC
TRBV5-6,TRBJ2-1,few,.,CASSSGGGEQFF,TGTGCCAGCAGCTCGGGTGGGGGTGAGCAGTTCTTC
TRBV7-9,TRBJ2-7,.,.,CASSRTETYEQYF,TGTGCCAGCAGCAGGACAGAGACCTACGAGCAGTACTTC
TRBV25-1,TRBJ1-2,.,.,CASRQGGGYTF,TGTGCCAGCAGGCAAGGGGGAGGCTACACCTTC
TRBV5-4,TRBJ2-1,.,TRBD2,CASSLAGLLAGVDEQFF,TGTGCCAGCAGCTTGGCCGGGCTACTAGCGGGAGTCGATGAGCAGTTCTTC
TRBV5-4,TRBJ2-1,.,.,CASSWGVSSYNEQFF,TGTGCCAGCAGTTGGGGGGTGAGCTCCTACAATGAGCAGTTCTTC
TRBV27,TRBJ2-1,once,TRBD2,CASSFGGGLQFF,TGTGCCAGCAGCTTCGGCGGGGGTTTACAGTTCTTC
TRBV15,TRBJ2-5,few,TRBD2,CATSCRLPGGPGETQYF,TGTGCCACCAGCTGCCGATTACCGGGAGGGCCGGGGGAGACCCAGTACTTC
TRBV27,TRBJ1-5,few,.,CASSFSPNQPQHF,TGTGCCAGCAGTTTCTCCCCGAATCAGCCCCAGCATTTT
TRBV5-1,TRBJ2-7,.,.,CASSWTLASYEQYF,TGCGCCAGCAGCTGGACACTAGCATCCTACGAGCAGTACTTC
TRBV15,TRBJ2-3,.,TRBD1,CATSSGTGSTDTQYF,TGTGCCACCAGCAGTGGGACAGGATCTACAGATACGCAGTATTTT